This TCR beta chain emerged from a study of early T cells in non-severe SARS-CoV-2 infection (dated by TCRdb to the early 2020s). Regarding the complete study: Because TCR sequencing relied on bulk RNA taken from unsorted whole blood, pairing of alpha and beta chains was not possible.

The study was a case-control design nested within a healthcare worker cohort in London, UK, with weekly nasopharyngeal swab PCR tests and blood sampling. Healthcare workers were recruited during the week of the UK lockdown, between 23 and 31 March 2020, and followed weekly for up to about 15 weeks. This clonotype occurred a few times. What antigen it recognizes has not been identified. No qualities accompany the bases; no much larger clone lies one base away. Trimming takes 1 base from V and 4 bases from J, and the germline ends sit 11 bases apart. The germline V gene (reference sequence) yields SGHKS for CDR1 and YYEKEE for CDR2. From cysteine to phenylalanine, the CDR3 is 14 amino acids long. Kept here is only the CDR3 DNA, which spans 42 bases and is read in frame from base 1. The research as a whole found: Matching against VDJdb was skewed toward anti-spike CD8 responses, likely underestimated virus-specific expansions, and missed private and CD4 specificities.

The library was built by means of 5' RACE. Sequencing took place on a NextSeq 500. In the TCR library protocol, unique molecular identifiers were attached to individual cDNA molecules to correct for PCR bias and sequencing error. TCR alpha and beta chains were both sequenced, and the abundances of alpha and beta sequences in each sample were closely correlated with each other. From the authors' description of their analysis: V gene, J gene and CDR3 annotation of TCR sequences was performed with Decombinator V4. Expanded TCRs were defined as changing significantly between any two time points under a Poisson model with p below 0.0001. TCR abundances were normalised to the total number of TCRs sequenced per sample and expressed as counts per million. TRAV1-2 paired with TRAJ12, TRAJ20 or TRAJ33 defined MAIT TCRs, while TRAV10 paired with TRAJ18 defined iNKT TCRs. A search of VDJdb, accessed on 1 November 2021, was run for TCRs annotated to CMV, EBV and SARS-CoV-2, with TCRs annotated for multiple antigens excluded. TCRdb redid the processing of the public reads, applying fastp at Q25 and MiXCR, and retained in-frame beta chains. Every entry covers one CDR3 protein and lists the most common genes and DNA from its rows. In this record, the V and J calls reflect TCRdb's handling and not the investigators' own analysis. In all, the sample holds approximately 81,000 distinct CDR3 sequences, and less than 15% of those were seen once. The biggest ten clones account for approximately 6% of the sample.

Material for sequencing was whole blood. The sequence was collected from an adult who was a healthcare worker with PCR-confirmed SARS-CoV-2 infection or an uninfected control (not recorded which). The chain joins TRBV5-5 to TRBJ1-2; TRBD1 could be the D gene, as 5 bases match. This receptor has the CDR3 CASSLMDTPYGYTF. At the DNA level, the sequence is TGTGCCAGCAGCTTGATGGACACCCCCTATGGCTACACCTTC.